The sequence of this T cell receptor beta chain was determined in a study of T cell repertoires in cytomegalovirus infection. TCRdb processed the reads anew with MiXCR; each CDR3 protein has one entry. Of more than 500,000 distinct CDR3 sequences listed, approximately 17% are singletons. There are 14 residues in the CDR3. The V gene's germline CDR1 is SGHVS and CDR2 FNYEAQ. Deletions cut 10 bases from V and 6 bases from J, with 21 bases between. This TCR came from a human donor in good health (CMV status not recorded). Some clones in this sample may be carry-over from other donors' samples. The chain couples TRBV7-6 to TRBJ1-1, with a weak D call TRBD1 (6 bases). Sample: CD8+ T cells from PBMCs. In nucleotides, the CDR3 is TGTGCCACCTCACCCGTCTCAGGGGTCGCTGAAGCTTTCTTT. This codes for CATSPVSGVAEAFF. The variable domain in full, completed from reference TRBV7-6 and TRBJ1-1, reads GAGVSQSPRYKVTKRGQDVALRCDPISGHVSLYWYRQALGQGPEFLTYFNYEAQQDKSGLPNDRFSAERPEGSISTLTIQRTEQRDSAMYRCATSPVSGVAEAFFGQGTRLTVV.